This T cell receptor beta chain is from a study of T cells in Graves' hyperthyroidism and ophthalmopathy. Amplified TCR beta CDR3 regions derived from RNA transcripts. The HTBI primer set was used in a first-round RT-PCR of the TCR CDR3. From the multiplex PCR reads, TCRdb called clonotypes with MiXCR, one entry per CDR3 protein. The table has 500,000 to 600,000 distinct CDR3 sequences, approximately 44% seen once. The CDR3 spans 18 residues. V dropped 5 bases and J dropped 3; count of bases not matched to a gene: 14. Germline V gene data show CDR1 as MNHNS and CDR2 as SASEGT. This receptor was taken from a woman in her late teens or twenties with Graves' hyperthyroidism. Source material: peripheral blood or thyroid tissue (not recorded which). This chain joins TRBV6-1 and TRBJ2-2; 8 nucleotides align to TRBD2. The CDR3 bases are TGTGCCAGCAGTTACAGTGGGGGTTACGGGGGGGACACCGGGGAGCTGTTTTTT. The encoded protein is CASSYSGGYGGDTGELFF.